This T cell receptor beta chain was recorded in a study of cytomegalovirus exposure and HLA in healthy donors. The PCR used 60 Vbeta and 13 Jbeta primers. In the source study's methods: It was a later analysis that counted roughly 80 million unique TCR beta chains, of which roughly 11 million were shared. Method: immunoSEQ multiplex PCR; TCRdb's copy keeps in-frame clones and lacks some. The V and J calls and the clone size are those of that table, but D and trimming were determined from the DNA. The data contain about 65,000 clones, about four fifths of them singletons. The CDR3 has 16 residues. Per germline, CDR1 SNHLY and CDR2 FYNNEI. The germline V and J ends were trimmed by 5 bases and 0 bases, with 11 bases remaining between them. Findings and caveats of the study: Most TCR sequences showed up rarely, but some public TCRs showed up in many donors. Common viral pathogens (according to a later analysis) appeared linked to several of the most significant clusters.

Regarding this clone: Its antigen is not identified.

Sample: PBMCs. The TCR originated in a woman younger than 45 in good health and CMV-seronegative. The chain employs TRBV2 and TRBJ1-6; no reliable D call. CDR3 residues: CASSLQQRSYNSPLHF. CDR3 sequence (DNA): TGTGCCAGCAGTTTACAGCAACGCTCCTATAATTCACCCCTCCACTTT.